These 8 T cell receptor beta chains were all obtained from the same sample, sequenced in a study of response to subunit inactivated influenza vaccine. TCRdb re-analysed the RT-PCR reads in MiXCR, keeping a single row per CDR3 protein. The profile shows roughly 500,000 distinct CDR3 sequences, under 25% of them singletons. The same data also contributed to another study, on T cells expressing NK-cell markers. Per that paper: What made the TCR beta cDNA was 5'RACE template switching with UMIs.

Sequenced material: CD4+ T cells sorted from PBMCs, taken 12 days after vaccination. The receptors stem from a man in his fifties or sixties who received an inactivated influenza vaccine.

The rearrangement links TRBV12-3 or TRBV12-4 to TRBJ1-4; 9 bases are shared with TRBD1. V dropped 6 bases and J dropped 12; count of bases not matched to a gene: 11. This CDR3 is 14 amino acids long. The CDR3 DNA reads as TGTGCCAGCAGGCCCGTCTCGGACAGGGGAGAACTGTTTTTT. The encoded protein is CASRPVSDRGELFF.

This clonotype occurred a few times. The V gene is TRBV6-1, the J gene TRBJ2-5; D could derive from TRBD1 or TRBD2 (5 bases each). The CDR3 is 15 amino acids. Germline V CDR1 and CDR2: MNHNS, SASEGT. Trimming removed 10 bases at V and 0 bases at J, with 18 bases between. CDR3 region: CAILGGWGDQETQYF. Here the CDR3 DNA reads TGTGCCATCCTTGGAGGTTGGGGCGACCAAGAGACCCAGTACTTC.

The chain combines TRBV15 with TRBJ2-1; perhaps TRBD2 as D (6 bases). V lost 8 bases and J lost 1, with 15 bases in between. CDR1 is LNHNV, CDR2 YYDKDF, per germline (reference sequence). The CDR3 length is 15 residues. CDR3 in DNA: TGTGCCACCGGGAGCGTCAGCGGGTCCTACAATGAGCAGTTCTTC. Translated: CATGSVSGSYNEQFF.

There are a few counts of this clonotype. This rearrangement joins TRBV5-8 to TRBJ1-2; 9 nucleotides agree with TRBD1. There are 15 residues in the CDR3. The V gene end was trimmed by 4 bases and the J gene end by 2 bases; junction bases not matched to a gene: 6. Germline loops: CDR1 SGHTS, CDR2 YDEGEE. CDR3 amino acids: CASSAPGQGNYGYTF. The CDR3 coding sequence is TGTGCCAGCAGCGCACCGGGACAGGGAAACTATGGCTACACCTTC.

About this clonotype: A much larger clone lies a single base off, so this may be a read error. The V gene is TRBV7-3, the J gene TRBJ2-2; D might be TRBD1 or TRBD2, each matching 6 bases. Trimming cost V 5 bases and J 0 bases, with 16 bases left between them. The CDR3 has 17 amino acids. Germline assignment: CDR1 SGHTA and CDR2 FQGTGA. CDR3 sequence reads: CASSLSGGLANTGELFF. The CDR3 DNA reads TGTGCCAGCAGCCTCAGTGGGGGGCTAGCGAACACCGGGGAGCTGTTTTTT.

J is TRBJ2-3 and V is TRBV7-9, with D possibly being TRBD2 (7 bases). The germline gives CDR1 SEHNR, CDR2 FQNEAQ (reference sequence). The CDR3 loop spans 16 amino acids. V lost 5 bases, J lost 0 bases, and 15 bases lay in between. The CDR3 loop reads CASSKFTGGSTDTQYF. CDR3 DNA sequence: TGTGCCAGCAGCAAGTTCACGGGGGGCAGCACAGATACGCAGTATTTT. Full variable domain (outside the CDR3, taken from reference TRBV7-9 and TRBJ2-3): DTGVSQNPRHKITKRGQNVTFRCDPISEHNRLYWYRQTLGQGPEFLTYFQNEAQLEKSRLLSDRFSAERPKGSFSTLEIQRTEQGDSAMYLCASSKFTGGSTDTQYFGPGTRLTVL.

In its sample, this clonotype was seen a few times. The chain combines TRBV28 with TRBJ2-7, with D perhaps matching TRBD1 or TRBD2 (6 bases each). The CDR3 is 14 amino acids. The V and J ends lost 3 bases and 0 bases respectively, with 9 bases between them. Per germline, CDR1 MDHEN and CDR2 SYDVKM. The chain's CDR3 is CASSLEGGSYEQYF. CDR3 sequence (DNA): TGTGCCAGCAGTTTGGAGGGGGGCTCCTACGAGCAGTACTTC.

The chain employs TRBV7-3 and TRBJ2-1; D is uncertain. The germline V gene encodes CDR1 SGHTA and CDR2 FQGTGA. The CDR3 contains 12 residues. V lost 1 base and J lost 9, with 7 bases in between. The CDR3 sequence is CASSLRESEQFF. In nucleotides, the CDR3 is TGTGCCAGCAGCTTAAGAGAGAGTGAGCAGTTCTTC.